The clone carrying this T cell receptor beta chain was seen ten or more times. The antigen is unknown. Per the germline V gene, CDR1 is SGHTA and CDR2 is FQGNSA. This CDR3 has 15 amino acids. J lost 4 bases, V lost 0 bases, and 0 bases had no gene match. Conversion of TCR transcripts into cDNA relied on 5'RACE template switching, which added a universal primer site and UMIs. One entry per CDR3 protein, called by TCRdb with MiXCR from the 5' RACE reads. The sample lists 300,000 to 400,000 distinct CDR3 sequences; roughly 9.4% were seen once. The data were taken from a study of T cells after yellow fever vaccination. Study details: SMART-Seq v4 Ultra Low Input handled preparation of low-cell-number fractions. The study's findings and limits: By day 5 rather than day 15, the secondary response had peaked, though it was weaker.

Sequencing used PBMCs, obtained on the day of the first yellow fever vaccination. This receptor was identified in a young man who received the YFV17D yellow fever vaccine. This chain joins TRBV7-2 and TRBJ2-2, with 9 bases fitting TRBD1. CDR3 in amino acids: CASSLATGGTGELFF. DNA of the CDR3: TGTGCCAGCAGCTTAGCGACAGGGGGCACCGGGGAGCTGTTTTTT.